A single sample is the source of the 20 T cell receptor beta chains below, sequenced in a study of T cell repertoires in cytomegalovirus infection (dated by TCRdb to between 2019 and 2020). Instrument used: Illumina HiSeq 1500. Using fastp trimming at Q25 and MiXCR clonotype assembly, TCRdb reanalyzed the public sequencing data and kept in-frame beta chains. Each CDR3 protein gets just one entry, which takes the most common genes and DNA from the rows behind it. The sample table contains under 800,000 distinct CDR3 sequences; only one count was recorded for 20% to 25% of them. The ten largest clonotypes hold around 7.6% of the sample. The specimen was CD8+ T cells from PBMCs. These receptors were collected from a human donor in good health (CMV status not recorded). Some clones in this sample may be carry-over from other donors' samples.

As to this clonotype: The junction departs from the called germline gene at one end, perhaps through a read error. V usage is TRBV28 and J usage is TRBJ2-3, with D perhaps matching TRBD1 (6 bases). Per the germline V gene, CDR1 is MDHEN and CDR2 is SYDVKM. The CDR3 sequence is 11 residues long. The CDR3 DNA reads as TGTGCCAACAGTGATCCGGGACAGCAGTATTTT. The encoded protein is CANSDPGQQYF.

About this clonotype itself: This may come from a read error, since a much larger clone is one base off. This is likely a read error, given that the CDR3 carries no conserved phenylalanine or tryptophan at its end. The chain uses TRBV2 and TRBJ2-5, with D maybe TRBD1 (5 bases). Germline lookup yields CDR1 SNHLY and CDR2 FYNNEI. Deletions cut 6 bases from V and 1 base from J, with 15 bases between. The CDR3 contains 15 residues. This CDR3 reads CASSERTFSQETQYY. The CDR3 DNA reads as TGTGCCAGCAGCGAGAGGACATTTTCCCAAGAGACCCAGTACTAC.

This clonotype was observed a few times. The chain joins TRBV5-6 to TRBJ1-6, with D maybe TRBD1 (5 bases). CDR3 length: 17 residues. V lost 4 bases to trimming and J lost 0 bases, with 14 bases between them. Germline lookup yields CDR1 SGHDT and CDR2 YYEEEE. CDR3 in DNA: TGTGCCAGCAGCAAATCTTGGGGCGGCTCCTATAATTCACCCCTCCACTTT. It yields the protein CASSKSWGGSYNSPLHF.

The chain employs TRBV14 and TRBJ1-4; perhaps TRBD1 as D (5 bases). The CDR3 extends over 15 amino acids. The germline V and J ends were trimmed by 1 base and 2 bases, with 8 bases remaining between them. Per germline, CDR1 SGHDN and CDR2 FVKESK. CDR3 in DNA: TGTGCCAGCAGCCAAGGGGACGGGACTAATGAAAAACTGTTTTTT. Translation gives CASSQGDGTNEKLFF.

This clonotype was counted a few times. DNA of the CDR3: TGTGCCAGCAGCACCAGGATTCTCGAGGACACTGAAGCTTTCTTT. The encoded protein is CASSTRILEDTEAFF. The V and J genes are TRBV7-3 and TRBJ1-1; D is unresolved. The CDR3 sequence is 15 residues long. Per germline, CDR1 SGHTA and CDR2 FQGTGA. The V end lost 5 bases, the J end lost 3 bases, and 16 bases lay between the germline ends.

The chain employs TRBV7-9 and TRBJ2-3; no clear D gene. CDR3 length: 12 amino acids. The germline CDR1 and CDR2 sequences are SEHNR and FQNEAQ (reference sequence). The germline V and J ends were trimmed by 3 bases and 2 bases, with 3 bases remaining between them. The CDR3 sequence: CASSFVTDTQYF. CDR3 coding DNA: TGTGCCAGCAGCTTCGTCACAGATACGCAGTATTTT. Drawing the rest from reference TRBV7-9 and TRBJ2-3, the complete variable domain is DTGVSQNPRHKITKRGQNVTFRCDPISEHNRLYWYRQTLGQGPEFLTYFQNEAQLEKSRLLSDRFSAERPKGSFSTLEIQRTEQGDSAMYLCASSFVTDTQYFGPGTRLTVL.

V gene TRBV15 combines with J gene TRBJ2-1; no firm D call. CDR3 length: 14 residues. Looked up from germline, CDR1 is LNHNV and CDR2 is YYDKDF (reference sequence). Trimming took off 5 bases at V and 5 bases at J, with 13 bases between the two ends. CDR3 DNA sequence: TGTGCCACCAGCCCCCTGGCGGTCAACAATGAGCAGTTCTTC. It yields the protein CATSPLAVNNEQFF.

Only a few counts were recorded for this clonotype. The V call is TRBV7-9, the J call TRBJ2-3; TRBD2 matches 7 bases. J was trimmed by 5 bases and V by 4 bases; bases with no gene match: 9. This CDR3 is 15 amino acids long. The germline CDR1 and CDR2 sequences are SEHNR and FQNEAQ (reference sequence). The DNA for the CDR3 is TGTGCCAGCAGCTCGGCCGAGACTAGCTTAGATACGCAGTATTTT. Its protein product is CASSSAETSLDTQYF. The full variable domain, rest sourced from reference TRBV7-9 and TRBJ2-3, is DTGVSQNPRHKITKRGQNVTFRCDPISEHNRLYWYRQTLGQGPEFLTYFQNEAQLEKSRLLSDRFSAERPKGSFSTLEIQRTEQGDSAMYLCASSSAETSLDTQYFGPGTRLTVL.

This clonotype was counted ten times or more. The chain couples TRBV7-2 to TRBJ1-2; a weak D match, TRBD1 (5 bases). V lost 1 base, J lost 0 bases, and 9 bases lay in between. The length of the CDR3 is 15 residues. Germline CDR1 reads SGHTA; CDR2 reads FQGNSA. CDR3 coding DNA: TGTGCCAGCAGCTTAGGGGGCGGAACTAACTATGGCTACACCTTC. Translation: CASSLGGGTNYGYTF.

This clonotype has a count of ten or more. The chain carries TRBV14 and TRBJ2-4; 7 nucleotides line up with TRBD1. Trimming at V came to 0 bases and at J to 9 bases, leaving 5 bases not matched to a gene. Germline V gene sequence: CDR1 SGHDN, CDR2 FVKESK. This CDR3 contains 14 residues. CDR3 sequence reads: CASSQEKTGPIQYF. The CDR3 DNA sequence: TGTGCCAGCAGCCAAGAGAAGACAGGGCCCATTCAGTACTTC.

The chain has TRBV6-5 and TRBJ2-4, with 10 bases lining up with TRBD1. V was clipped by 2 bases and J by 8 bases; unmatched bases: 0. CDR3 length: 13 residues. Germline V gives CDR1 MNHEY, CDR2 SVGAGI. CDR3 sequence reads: CASSYGTGDIQYF. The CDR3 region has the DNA TGTGCCAGCAGTTACGGGACAGGGGACATTCAGTACTTC.

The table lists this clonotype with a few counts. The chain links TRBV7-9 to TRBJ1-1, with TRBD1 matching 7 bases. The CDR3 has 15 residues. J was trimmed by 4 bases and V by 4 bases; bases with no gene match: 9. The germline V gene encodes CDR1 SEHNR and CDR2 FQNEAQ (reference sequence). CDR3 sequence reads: CASSSRTGPSTEAFF. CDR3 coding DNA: TGTGCCAGCAGCTCAAGGACAGGCCCGAGCACTGAAGCTTTCTTT.

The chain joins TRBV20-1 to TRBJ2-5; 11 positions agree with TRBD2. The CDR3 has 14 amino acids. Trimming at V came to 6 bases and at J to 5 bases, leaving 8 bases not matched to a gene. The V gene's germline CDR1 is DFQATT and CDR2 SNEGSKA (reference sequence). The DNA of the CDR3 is TGCAGTGCATATAGCGGGGGGGCCTTGGAGACCCAGTACTTC. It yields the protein CSAYSGGALETQYF.

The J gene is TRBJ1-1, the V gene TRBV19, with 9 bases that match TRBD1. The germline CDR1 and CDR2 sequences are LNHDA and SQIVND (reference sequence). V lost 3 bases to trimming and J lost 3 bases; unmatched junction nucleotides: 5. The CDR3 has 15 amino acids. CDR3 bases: TGTGCCAGTAGTATTTCGGGGACAGGGCACACTGAAGCTTTCTTT. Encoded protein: CASSISGTGHTEAFF.

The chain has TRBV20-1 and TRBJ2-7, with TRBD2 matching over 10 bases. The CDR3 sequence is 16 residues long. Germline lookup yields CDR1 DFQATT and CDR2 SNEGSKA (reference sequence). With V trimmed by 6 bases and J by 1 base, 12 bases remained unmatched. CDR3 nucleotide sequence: TGCAGTGCCATGCAGCGGGGGGGATACCCTTCCTACGAGCAGTACTTC. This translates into CSAMQRGGYPSYEQYF.

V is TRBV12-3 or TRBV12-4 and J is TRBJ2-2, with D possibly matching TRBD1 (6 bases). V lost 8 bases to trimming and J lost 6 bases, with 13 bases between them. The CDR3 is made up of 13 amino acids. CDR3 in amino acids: CASWDMGAGELFF. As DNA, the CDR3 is TGTGCCAGCTGGGACATGGGGGCCGGGGAGCTGTTTTTT.

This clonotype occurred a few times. The CDR3 here is CSVEEGGNTIYF. The CDR3 nucleotides are TGCAGCGTTGAAGAGGGAGGAAACACCATATATTTT. The rearrangement links TRBV29-1 to TRBJ1-3, with no clear D. Between the trimmed V and J ends, which lost 0 bases and 4 bases, there was a span of 4 bases. Germline CDR1 is SQVTM and CDR2 is ANQGSEA. The CDR3 is 12 residues long. Supplemented by reference TRBV29-1 and TRBJ1-3, the full variable domain reads SAVISQKPSRDICQRGTSLTIQCQVDSQVTMMFWYRQQPGQSLTLIATANQGSEATYESGFVIDKFPISRPNLTFSTLTVSNMSPEDSSIYLCSVEEGGNTIYFGEGSWLTVV.

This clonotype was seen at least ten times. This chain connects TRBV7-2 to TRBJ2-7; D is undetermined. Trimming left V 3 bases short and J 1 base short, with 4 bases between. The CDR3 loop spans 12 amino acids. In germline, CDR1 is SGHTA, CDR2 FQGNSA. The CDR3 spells CASSFTSYEQYF. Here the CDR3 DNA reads TGTGCCAGCAGCTTCACTTCCTACGAGCAGTACTTC.

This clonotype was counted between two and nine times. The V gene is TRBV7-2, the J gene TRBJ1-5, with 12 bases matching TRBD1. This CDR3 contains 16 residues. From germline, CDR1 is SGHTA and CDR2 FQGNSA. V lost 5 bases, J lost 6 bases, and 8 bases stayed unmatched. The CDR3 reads CASSPTGTGGSQPQHF. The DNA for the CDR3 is TGTGCCAGCAGCCCAACAGGGACAGGGGGCAGTCAGCCCCAGCATTTT.

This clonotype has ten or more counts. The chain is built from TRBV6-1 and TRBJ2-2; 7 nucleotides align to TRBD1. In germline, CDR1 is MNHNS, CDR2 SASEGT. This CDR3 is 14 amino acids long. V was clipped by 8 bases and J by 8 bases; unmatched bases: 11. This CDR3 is CASCHPGQLGELFF. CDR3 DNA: TGTGCCAGCTGTCATCCGGGACAGTTGGGGGAGCTGTTTTTT.